The entry below gives a single T cell receptor beta chain sequence along with its context. Antigen unknown. A CD45RA+ naive subset and a CD45RA-negative memory subset were split from CD4+ cells. Per the study methods: Filtering differed because ImmunoSEQ produced junction-only sequences that carried no quality scores. Data came from immunoSEQ multiplex PCR; TCRdb stores just in-frame clones and leaves some out. V and J calls and clone size are as listed in that table; D and trimming were resolved from the DNA. The table lists around 2.5 million clones, roughly 93% of them singletons. This sample was taken from a study of shared clonotypes between healthy human individuals. The overall study: Per donor, CD8 memory used one plate, CD8 naive used two, CD4 memory used three and CD4 naive used three. Study outcomes and limitations: Clonotypes shared by all four sorted-subset donors had higher generation probabilities than non-shared clonotypes.

Germline V gene sequence: CDR1 SGDLS, CDR2 YYNGEE. Germline trimming cut 4 bases from V and 7 bases from J; bases unmatched to any gene: 7. The CDR3 is made up of 15 amino acids. The receptor comes from a young man in good health. Some clones in this sample may be carry-over from other donors' samples. The genes are TRBV9 and TRBJ1-4; 10 bases are a match to TRBD1. Sequenced material: naive CD4+ T cells from PBMCs. Indicated subset: CD45RA+ positively selected. The CDR3 DNA is TGTGCCAGCAGCCTCGGGACAGGGGAACGTGAAAAACTGTTTTTT. Encoded protein: CASSLGTGEREKLFF. Variable domain in full (rest from reference TRBV9 and TRBJ1-4): DSGVTQTPKHLITATGQRVTLRCSPRSGDLSVYWYQQSLDQGLQFLIQYYNGEERAKGNILERFSAQQFPDLHSELNLSSLELGDSALYFCASSLGTGEREKLFFGSGTQLSVL.